This is a list of T cell receptor beta chains from one sample in a study of blood T cell repertoires in COVID-19. TCRdb's copy holds only in-frame clones and misses some; the assay was immunoSEQ multiplex PCR. In the table there are approximately 97,000 clones, roughly 90% of which are singletons. Sequenced sample: peripheral blood. The receptors were gathered from a woman aged 50 to 60 with COVID-19, enrolled during active disease. Both conserved end residues are part of each CDR3. D genes are given only for firm matches.

j_call v_call d_call cdr3_aa
TRBJ2-3 TRBV21-1 - CASSKALTSSLSDTQYF
TRBJ2-5 TRBV7-9 - CASSFHDVAGRETQYF
TRBJ1-4 TRBV7-9 - CASTKLTGRDEKLFF
TRBJ2-7 TRBV5-1 - CASSLAGQGDGQYF
TRBJ1-4 TRBV28 TRBD1 CASRKGQGARFGEKLFF
TRBJ1-4 TRBV7-9 - CASSWGGNEKLFF
TRBJ2-1 TRBV9 TRBD2 CASSVGSGGAAYNEQFF
TRBJ2-7 TRBV12-3/TRBV12-4 - CASSLGGFSGYF
TRBJ1-2 TRBV3-1/TRBV3-2 TRBD1 CASSLGTGLGYTF
TRBJ2-7 TRBV28 TRBD2 CASTGWLAGGHSYEQYF
TRBJ2-7 TRBV7-2 TRBD2 CASRFDLAGTYEQYF
TRBJ2-1 TRBV29-1 TRBD2 CSVEPGTSGGDNEQFF
TRBJ1-1 TRBV6-5 - CASTRGGMNTEAFF
TRBJ1-1 TRBV18 - CASSRDEGQVAFF
TRBJ2-5 TRBV6-5 - CASRETGRRETQYF
TRBJ1-2 TRBV2 - CARGEVNYGYTF
TRBJ1-3 TRBV4-1 TRBD1 CASSQDFGQGSTIYF
TRBJ1-6 TRBV5-1 TRBD1 CASSLAGDRGNSPLHF
TRBJ2-1 TRBV19 - CASSIARQPSSYNEQFF
TRBJ1-5 TRBV6-5 - CASSSRQINQPQHF
TRBJ2-7 TRBV7-6 TRBD2 CASSPGLAGVNDYEQYF
TRBJ1-2 TRBV18 TRBD1 CASSPPGQGNGGYTF
TRBJ1-2 TRBV6-5 - CASSSNRDILWSYTF
TRBJ2-1 TRBV5-4 TRBD2 CASSPSGGGLVNEQFF
TRBJ2-5 TRBV7-2 TRBD2 CASSGTSGEETQYF
TRBJ2-1 TRBV3-1/TRBV3-2 - CASSRGVNEQFF
TRBJ1-5 TRBV21-1 - CASSKERGVQPQHF
TRBJ2-1 TRBV9 TRBD2 CASSVGLAGAEQFF
TRBJ1-2 TRBV21-1 - CASRGRGQNYGYTF
TRBJ1-1 TRBV10-3 TRBD1 CAIKQTGDGTEAFF
TRBJ2-3 TRBV10-3 TRBD2 CAITVGLAGGREDTQYF
TRBJ2-2 TRBV7-9 TRBD2 CASSSLPSGANTGELFF
TRBJ2-5 TRBV3-1/TRBV3-2 - CASSQSSSQYF
TRBJ2-5 TRBV6-6 TRBD2 CASSPGLEETQYF
TRBJ2-2 TRBV12-3/TRBV12-4 - CASSSGTGELFF
TRBJ2-7 TRBV2 - CASYGQNYEQYF
TRBJ2-7 TRBV7-2 TRBD1 CASSITSTGGYEQYF
TRBJ2-1 TRBV6-2/TRBV6-3 TRBD1 CASSYYRGRGNEQFF